Listed here are 23 T cell receptor beta chains from one sample, sequenced in a study of T-cell memory formation after mild COVID-19. Using its own MiXCR run on the 5' RACE reads, TCRdb lists one record per CDR3 protein. The sample includes over 150,000 distinct CDR3 sequences, about 21% of them seen just once. Source material: PBMCs or a T cell subset sorted from them (not recorded which). The receptors come from an adult woman who had mild COVID-19 (a few samples of this study predate the infection). Cell type and time point are not known.

This chain connects TRBV7-2 to TRBJ2-1, with 8 positions matching TRBD2. The CDR3 is 15 amino acids. The germline V gene encodes CDR1 SGHTA and CDR2 FQGNSA. J gave up 9 bases and V 5 bases, and 12 bases lay outside the gene matches. Here the CDR3 DNA reads TGTGCCAGCAGCGAAATCAGGACTAGCTATGGTGAGCAGTTCTTC. Protein: CASSEIRTSYGEQFF.

This clonotype was seen more than once but under ten times. The chain uses TRBV7-9 and TRBJ1-1; weak D call: TRBD1 (6 bases). The CDR3 totals 17 residues. Looked up from germline, CDR1 is SEHNR and CDR2 is FQNEAQ (reference sequence). V shed 2 bases and J shed 4 bases, with 20 bases lying between them. CDR3 DNA sequence: TGTGCCAGCAGCTTACTGGCCCTACAGGGTTCAGCCACTGAAGCTTTCTTT. Amino acids: CASSLLALQGSATEAFF.

The chain employs TRBV29-1 and TRBJ2-7, with 7 bases matching TRBD1. The J segment lost 1 base and the V segment lost 5 bases, leaving 5 bases of the junction unmatched. CDR3 length: 13 amino acids. In germline, CDR1 is SQVTM, CDR2 ANQGSEA. The CDR3 protein is CSVQGTVSYEQYF. CDR3 nucleotides: TGCAGCGTTCAAGGGACAGTTTCCTACGAGCAGTACTTC.

This clonotype turned up a few times. The chain is built from TRBV13 and TRBJ1-1; D is possibly TRBD1 (5 bases). Germline-derived CDR1 and CDR2 are PRHDT and FYEKMQ (reference sequence). The length of the CDR3 is 15 residues. V lost 2 bases, J lost 0 bases, and 10 bases lay in between. CDR3 sequence reads: CASSLRQYMNTEAFF. The CDR3 nucleotides read TGTGCCAGCAGCTTAAGACAGTACATGAACACTGAAGCTTTCTTT. Looking up the rest from reference TRBV13 and TRBJ1-1 gives the full variable domain: AAGVIQSPRHLIKEKRETATLKCYPIPRHDTVYWYQQGPGQDPQFLISFYEKMQSDKGSIPDRFSAQQFSDYHSELNMSSLELGDSALYFCASSLRQYMNTEAFFGQGTRLTVV.

This chain uses TRBV9 with TRBJ2-1, with D tentatively TRBD1 or TRBD2 (5 bases each). CDR1 and CDR2 (germline): SGDLS, YYNGEE. The CDR3 runs to 15 residues. V lost 0 bases and J lost 6, with 13 bases in between. The CDR3 region is CASSVDWGRFNEQFF. For the CDR3, the DNA is TGTGCCAGCAGCGTAGACTGGGGGAGATTCAATGAGCAGTTCTTC.

This clonotype was counted a few times. The chain is built from TRBV4-1 and TRBJ2-3, with unresolved D. The CDR3 length is 14 residues. Trimming removed 1 base from V and 4 bases from J, with 9 bases in between. The V gene's germline CDR1 is MGHRA and CDR2 YSYEKL. The CDR3 loop reads CASSQANSADTQYF. The CDR3 region has the DNA TGCGCCAGCAGCCAAGCGAATAGTGCAGATACGCAGTATTTT.

This clonotype showed up just a few times. This chain uses TRBV29-1 with TRBJ2-1; 10 positions match TRBD2. CDR1 and CDR2 (germline): SQVTM, ANQGSEA. With V trimmed by 4 bases and J by 4 bases, 13 bases remained unmatched. CDR3 length: 17 amino acids. Here the CDR3 DNA reads TGCAGCGTTGTCCCGATCTCCAGCGGGAGGGAATACAATGAGCAGTTCTTC. Amino acids: CSVVPISSGREYNEQFF.

This clonotype was detected a few times. The rearrangement joins TRBV29-1 to TRBJ2-7; TRBD2 might be the D (6 bases). The germline gives CDR1 SQVTM, CDR2 ANQGSEA. Trimming shortened V by 2 bases and J by 4 bases, and 12 bases separated the two germline ends. The CDR3 loop spans 13 amino acids. CDR3 in amino acids: CSVETAGRYEQYF. The DNA for the CDR3 is TGCAGCGTTGAAACGGCAGGGAGGTACGAGCAGTACTTC.

Here the CDR3 reads CATSDSPTVLSSYNEQFF. CDR3 sequence (DNA): TGTGCCACCAGTGATTCCCCGACGGTGCTCAGCTCCTACAATGAGCAGTTCTTC. V and J are TRBV24-1 and TRBJ2-1; no firm D call. Germline-derived CDR1 and CDR2 are KGHDR and SFDVKD. V lost 2 bases and J 0 bases, leaving 16 bases between the germline ends. CDR3 length: 18 residues.

This clonotype came up a few times. The V gene is TRBV5-1, the J gene TRBJ2-7, with D perhaps TRBD1 or TRBD2 (6 bases each). The germline gives CDR1 SGHRS, CDR2 YFSETQ. This CDR3 is built from 17 residues. The V end was cut by 0 bases, the J end by 4 bases, with 20 bases between. This CDR3 reads CASSLAGLEGEYYEQYF. In DNA, the CDR3 is TGCGCCAGCAGCTTGGCCGGGTTGGAGGGGGAGTATTACGAGCAGTACTTC. Full variable domain (outside the CDR3, taken from reference TRBV5-1 and TRBJ2-7): KAGVTQTPRYLIKTRGQQVTLSCSPISGHRSVSWYQQTPGQGLQFLFEYFSETQRNKGNFPGRFSGRQFSNSRSEMNVSTLELGDSALYLCASSLAGLEGEYYEQYFGPGTRLTVT.

The chain's CDR3 is CASSREDRETQYF. DNA of the CDR3: TGTGCCAGCAGCCGGGAGGACCGGGAGACCCAGTACTTC. The chain links TRBV6-4 to TRBJ2-5; 7 bases agree with TRBD2. The CDR3 has 13 residues. Germline V gene lookup returns CDR1 MRHNA and CDR2 SNTAGT. V gave up 6 bases and J gave up 5 bases; unmatched junction bases: 6.

This chain connects TRBV5-4 to TRBJ2-1; weak D call: TRBD1 (5 bases). Trimming cost V 3 bases and J 4 bases, with 8 bases left between them. This CDR3 has 13 residues. The germline CDR1 and CDR2 sequences are SGHNT and YYREEE (reference sequence). This chain's CDR3 is CASSSTEYNEQFF. The CDR3 bases are TGTGCCAGCAGCTCGACAGAGTACAATGAGCAGTTCTTC.

This clonotype appeared a few times. This rearrangement joins TRBV6-6 to TRBJ1-2; the D gene is possibly TRBD1 (5 bases). V lost 9 bases and J 4 bases, leaving 21 bases between the germline ends. Germline CDR1 and CDR2: MNHNY and SVGAGI (reference sequence). This CDR3 comprises 15 residues. In DNA form, the CDR3 reads TGTGCCAGAAGGAGACGGGGCCAATTATCCTATGGCTACACCTTC. Translating it yields CARRRRGQLSYGYTF.

This clonotype was seen a handful of times. V and J are TRBV27 and TRBJ2-7, with D tentatively TRBD1 (6 bases). The CDR3 spans 14 residues. V was trimmed by 0 bases and J by 6 bases, leaving 12 bases between them. Germline V gene sequence: CDR1 MNHEY, CDR2 SMNVEV (reference sequence). DNA for the CDR3: TGTGCCAGCAGTTTATCGGGGGCTGGGGGCGAGCAGTACTTC. Translated: CASSLSGAGGEQYF.

The table lists this clonotype with a few counts. This chain connects TRBV19 to TRBJ2-2; D is unclear. Germline lookup yields CDR1 LNHDA and CDR2 SQIVND (reference sequence). CDR3 length: 13 residues. V was trimmed by 5 bases and J by 13 bases, leaving 17 bases between them. The CDR3 region is CASSPSRAVGLFF. DNA for the CDR3: TGTGCCAGTAGTCCCTCACGGGCTGTTGGGCTGTTTTTT.

The V and J genes are TRBV29-1 and TRBJ1-1, with D possibly being TRBD1 (6 bases). The germline V gene has CDR1 SQVTM and CDR2 ANQGSEA. V was pared by 7 bases and J by 4 bases, with 13 bases between. The CDR3 sequence is 12 residues long. The CDR3 spells CSGRKGGTEAFF. CDR3 sequence (DNA): TGCAGCGGTAGGAAGGGGGGCACTGAAGCTTTCTTT.

The genes are TRBV7-3 and TRBJ2-3, with 10 bases identical to TRBD2. There are 15 residues in the CDR3. CDR1 and CDR2 (germline): SGHTA, FQGTGA. Germline trimming cut 5 bases from V and 2 bases from J; bases unmatched to any gene: 4. CDR3: CASSPSGSPTDTQYF. For the CDR3, the DNA is TGTGCCAGCAGCCCTAGCGGGAGCCCCACAGATACGCAGTATTTT.

In this sample, this clonotype is large. This chain connects TRBV7-3 to TRBJ2-3, with D uncertain. V lost 0 bases and J lost 2, with 9 bases in between. Looked up from germline, CDR1 is SGHTA and CDR2 is FQGTGA. The CDR3 is 15 amino acids. Here the CDR3 reads CASSLTGSHTDTQYF. The DNA of the CDR3 is TGTGCCAGCAGCTTAACGGGTAGCCACACAGATACGCAGTATTTT.

The chain is built from TRBV29-1 and TRBJ2-1; perhaps TRBD2 as D (5 bases). This CDR3 is 14 amino acids long. Trimming stripped 1 base from V and 4 bases from J, with 11 bases between. Germline-derived CDR1 and CDR2 are SQVTM and ANQGSEA. This chain's CDR3 is CSVEGRDSYNEQFF. CDR3 nucleotides: TGCAGCGTTGAAGGTCGGGATTCATACAATGAGCAGTTCTTC.

This clonotype was observed a handful of times. V usage is TRBV9 and J usage is TRBJ2-1; 11 nucleotides match TRBD2. J gave up 7 bases and V 2 bases, and 5 bases lay outside the gene matches. CDR3 length: 15 amino acids. The germline V gene encodes CDR1 SGDLS and CDR2 YYNGEE. CDR3: CASSVIAGGPNEQFF. The CDR3 coding sequence is TGTGCCAGCAGCGTGATAGCGGGGGGGCCGAATGAGCAGTTCTTC.

This clonotype was observed a few times. The rearrangement uses TRBV7-8 and TRBJ1-5; no clear D gene. Deletions cut 2 bases from V and 7 bases from J, with 15 bases between. The CDR3 contains 15 residues. The germline V gene encodes CDR1 SGHVS and CDR2 FQNEAQ. CDR3 sequence (DNA): TGTGCCAGCAGCTTATTCCTCCAGGTACAGCAGCCCCAGCATTTT. Amino acid sequence: CASSLFLQVQQPQHF.

The gene calls are TRBV12-3 or TRBV12-4 and TRBJ2-3, with unresolved D. Trimming removed 4 bases from V and 0 bases from J, with 14 bases in between. The CDR3 sequence is 16 residues long. CDR3 sequence reads: CASSYSVSASTDTQYF. The CDR3 DNA follows: TGTGCCAGCAGTTATTCGGTATCAGCCAGCACAGATACGCAGTATTTT.

This sequence joins TRBV5-8 and TRBJ2-7, with D perhaps given as TRBD1 or TRBD2 (5 bases each). Germline loops: CDR1 SGHTS, CDR2 YDEGEE. The CDR3 has 14 residues. Trimming left V 2 bases short and J 3 bases short, with 12 bases between. The CDR3: CASSFRDRYYEQYF. The CDR3 coding sequence is TGTGCCAGCAGCTTCCGGGACCGATACTACGAGCAGTACTTC.